The text below deals with one TCR beta chain. Its cognate antigen is unknown. Relying on iRepertoire HTBI primers and Arm-PCR of CDR3 regions, the team built TCR beta libraries. TCRdb called the multiplex PCR reads again in MiXCR, with one record for every CDR3 protein. The table lists hundreds of thousands of distinct CDR3 sequences, 20% to 25% of them singletons. Germline V gene lookup returns CDR1 SEHNR and CDR2 FQNEAQ (reference sequence). The CDR3 contains 21 residues. V lost 6 bases to trimming and J lost 0 bases; unmatched junction nucleotides: 21. These data are taken from a study of regulatory T cells in long-lasting Graves disease. As for the study in general: Over 5 years on antithyroid drugs plus positive TSH receptor antibodies marked Graves' disease as persistent.

Study results and limitations: Thyroid tissue went unexamined; only peripheral blood was analyzed. Among the persistent patients, 2,500 to 3,500 public clonotypes were shared, more than the approximately 960 shared among new patients.

Specified time point: persistent/refractory GD, antithyroid drugs over 5 years with positive TRAb. RNA from PBMCs was the source of the TCR library. All patients originated from an endocrinology department located in Xi'an, China. Sequenced here: peripheral blood mononuclear cells (PBMCs), sampled when the disease was refractory, from a patient treated with antithyroid drugs. The clonotype comes from a female donor with Graves disease. V and J are TRBV7-9 and TRBJ2-7, with 12 nucleotides matching TRBD1. The CDR3 region is CASRQSLGPGQGAQNSYEQYF. CDR3 nucleotides: TGTGCCAGCAGACAGAGCTTAGGACCGGGACAGGGGGCCCAAAACTCCTACGAGCAGTACTTC.